This T cell receptor (beta chain) was found in a study of cytomegalovirus exposure and HLA in healthy donors (dated by TCRdb to about 2017). Background for the entire study: According to an earlier analysis of 550 to 700 of the donors, roughly 180 million T cells yielded 90 million to 140 million unique TCR beta sequences and around 280 Gb of sequence data. Four to six DR-DQ haplotypes were handled as single units for association and clustering, since linkage in the cohort was strong. Along with the approximately 700-subject first cohort, a separate validation cohort of over 90 different subjects was used. A later genetic analysis used genome-wide SNP genotypes for about three fifths of the 666 donors, treating that subset as a discovery cohort. A later analysis re-analyzed previously published TCR beta repertoires from about 730 donors and added high-resolution HLA genotyping to study TCR occurrence patterns. Typing coverage differed by locus: A, B, C, DRB1 and DQB1 were typed in about 620-640 donors, DQA1 in 500 to 550, DPA1 in 600 to 610, and DPB1 in around 440. Among some 400 genotyped donors of the cohort, an average of around 250,000 unique TCR beta nucleotide sequences was sequenced per donor, of which 15% to 20% were non-productive. Both class I and class II loci were covered by HLA typing, at four-digit resolution. All discovery cohort repertoires had been generated using a single sequencing platform. Roughly 300 gigabases of sequencing data and approximately 85 million unique TCR sequences were included in an early release covering about 620 HLA-typed donors. The study combined high-throughput TCR immunosequencing, statistical association of individual TCRs with disease status, and machine learning to predict cytomegalovirus infection status. Donor age, sex, ethnicity and CMV serostatus were collected together with the repertoire data. Rather than drawing on any new phenotypic data, the later analysis identified candidate immune exposures from TCR beta sequences and the way those sequences occurred across donors. Using immunosequencing, the study profiled T cell repertoires from 500 to 800 subjects and related those repertoires to cytomegalovirus serostatus. In an earlier analysis of over 550 of the donors, high-throughput TCR beta sequencing was used to judge whether each TCR beta V gene segment behaved as functional or pseudogenic. Of the roughly 430 genotyped donors, over 70% fell in the genetic ancestry cluster associated with self-reported Caucasian donors. The study aimed to test whether signatures of past pathogen exposure could be identified by cataloging public T cell receptors. Points the paper makes about the study in general: According to the authors, the approach could potentially be generalized to other disease states and immunological phenotypes. When HLA alleles, especially DR and DQ, strongly co-occurred, TCR associations were difficult to assign to individual alleles. Most TCR sequences were seen in very few donors, while some public TCRs were found in many individuals. Broadly in line with IMGT annotations, most TCR beta V segments showed up in productive rearrangements about 87% or about 30% of the time in an earlier analysis of roughly 590 of the donors. According to a later analysis, TCR association rates differed among HLA loci, with DRB1 alleles showing the most associated TCRs and HLA-C alleles showing the fewest. A few of the identified cytomegalovirus-associated TCR beta chains were confirmed in vitro to be specific for cytomegalovirus antigens. In a later genetic analysis, fewer N-insertions in productive TCRs were reported among donors in an Asian-associated ancestry cluster than the roughly 640-donor mean. The presence/absence analyses assumed that sequencing depth was roughly uniform across donors, and that assumption may not be true. A later analysis associated 16,951 TCR beta sequences with specific HLA alleles at a false discovery rate of 0.05. The cohort was sequenced for TCR beta chains only, and without alpha or paired-chain data the features that could be detected were limited. The sequencing pipeline was judged likely to have produced a cluster of highly shared sequence variants as a technical artifact. The earlier analysis of approximately 560 of the donors excluded approximately 15 rarely observed V segments, including chromosome 9 orphons, because counts were too low. A later analysis found that HLA-associated TCR beta chains were more clonally expanded and had lower generation probabilities than equally common non-associated chains. Some IMGT-functional V segments, including TRBV6-2 and TRBV6-3, could not be distinguished by the 87-base-pair reads and were therefore excluded. In a later analysis, most CMV-associated TCR beta chains were found to appear HLA-restricted, with HLA associations seemingly driven largely by CMV exposure. HLA typing was unavailable for some donors at each locus, so association tests used only the typed subset. The classifier was reported to diagnose cytomegalovirus status with high specificity and sensitivity in both the original and validation cohorts. In the study, some 180 TCR beta chains were listed as associated with cytomegalovirus. According to a later analysis, parvovirus B19, influenza, CMV and Epstein-Barr virus appeared linked to several top co-occurrence clusters. The only immune exposure information available for the cohort was CMV serostatus. Linkage disequilibrium might explain the correlated functional status among segregating V segments, but an unknown experimental factor could not be ruled out. In a later genetic analysis, a missense DCLRE1C variant was associated with V-gene and J-gene trimming of TCR beta chains, and the association was replicated in an independent cohort. A further reported finding was that TCR beta sequences accurately predicted the HLA-A and HLA-B alleles for most subjects in the first cohort.

The cysteine opens and the phenylalanine closes a CDR3 of 15 amino acids. Left in the record is the CDR3 DNA by itself, 45 bases read in frame from the first base. Per the germline V gene, MDHEN is the CDR1 and SYDVKM is the CDR2. The method behind the library was the immunoSEQ multiplex PCR assay. The multiplex PCR relied on a mix of 60 forward primers for TCR Vbeta segments and 13 reverse primers for TCR Jbeta segments. The CDR3 region of rearranged TCR beta genes was amplified from genomic DNA with a multiplex PCR assay. On the Illumina HiSeq System, the amplified TCR beta libraries were sequenced as 87-base-pair reads. For the original study's pipeline: A later analysis tallied around 87 million unique TCR beta chains across the approximately 670 repertoires, and approximately 12 million of those chains were shared by two or more donors. To remove PCR and sequencing errors, raw reads were error-corrected and collapsed into unique sequences using a nearest-neighbor algorithm that merged closely related sequences. CDR3 sequences were aligned to IMGT reference sequences to assign V, D and J gene segments. Each retained sequence needed at least a six-nucleotide match to both a V gene segment and a J gene segment. Rearrangements were called productive when the CDR3 lacked stop codons and stayed in frame with V and J; all others were non-productive. CDR3 was defined according to IMGT convention as the region running from the second conserved V-encoded cysteine to the conserved J-encoded phenylalanine. In an earlier analysis of more than 550 of the donors, sequences lacking an unambiguous match to a single V gene segment were excluded. An earlier analysis of a few hundred of the donors called V segments functional above 56.7% productive rearrangements and segregating when the between-donor standard deviation exceeded 5%. To diagnose cytomegalovirus status from the catalog of TCR beta chain sequences, a statistical classification framework was built. V and J gene assignment, in a later analysis, came from comparing TCR nucleotide sequences with IMGT/GENE-DB human TR gene sequences. The TCRdist pipeline was used in a later analysis to assign CDR3 sequences and most-parsimonious VDJ recombination scenarios. A later analysis defined each TCR beta chain by its CDR3 amino acid sequence plus V-gene family, and excluded reads lacking a unique V-gene family. A later analysis removed 592 highly shared, low-generation-probability nucleotide sequences to deal with suspected cross-contamination and a sequencing artifact. In a later analysis, a clonal expansion index for each public chain was calculated from normalized within-repertoire ranks of inferred template counts. Generation probabilities in a later analysis came from a VDJ recombination model fitted to out-of-frame rearrangements, and those results were checked against IGoR. Hypergeometric tests were used in a later analysis to score TCR-TCR, TCR-HLA and TCR-CMV co-occurrence, with a repertoire-size bias correction applied to the TCR pairs. False discovery rates were estimated in a later analysis by permuting HLA or CMV assignments 20 times. In a later analysis, co-occurring TCRs were grouped using DBSCAN, and TCRdist sequence similarity was added for clustering within HLA-allele-positive subsets. Co-occurrence clustering excluded repertoires with fewer than 30,000 or more than 120,000 public chains, plus five with anomalous nucleotide sharing. TCRdb mirrors the immuneACCESS table, restricted to in-frame sequences. Some clones are absent from its copies; in checked studies, under half trace to an unresolved V gene, and the reason for the others is unknown. V, J and clone size were drawn from that table, and D and trimming were deduced from the DNA. In all, the sample holds around 130,000 clones, and 77% of those were seen once. The ten most abundant clones make up under 7% of the sample.

Note on this clone: This receptor's antigen is unknown. No per-base quality is available; no much larger clone lies one base away.

The cohort comprised hundreds of healthy bone marrow donors. Cohort members were all nominally healthy when sampled, although unrecorded immune exposures were likely present. The donor tested CMV seropositive, placing the donor among the 289 seropositive members of the cohort. Each donor provided a peripheral blood sample, and peripheral blood mononuclear cells were used for TCR beta sequencing. The Qiagen DNeasy Blood Extraction Kit was used to extract genomic DNA from the blood cell samples. This sequence was found in a man between 18 and 35 years old in good health and CMV-seropositive. The sequence joins TRBV28 to TRBJ2-5; TRBD1 is perhaps the D gene, given 5 matching bases. The J call is in doubt because the DNA end fits TRBJ2-7 better. The sequenced material came from PBMCs. The DNA reads as follows: TGTGCCAGCAGTTTATTTTCGACAGACTCCTACGAGCAGTACTTC. It translates to CASSLFSTDSYEQYF.